The present T cell receptor beta chain was sequenced within a study of molecular identifiers for immune sequencing clone quantification. Study overall: For replicates, RNA isolated from roughly 20,000 or 100,000 naive CD8 cells was divided into five portions, of which four were sequenced.

A single record per CDR3 protein comes from TCRdb applying MiXCR to the PCR reads. The sample holds over 550,000 distinct CDR3 sequences, about 25% seen once. Sorting isolated naive CD8 T cells as CD8+CD4-CCR7+CD45RA+ events. The length of the CDR3 is 15 residues. Unmatched junction bases numbered 2, after V lost 0 bases and J lost 2 bases. The V gene's germline CDR1 is LGHDT and CDR2 YNNKEL (reference sequence). The sample was naive CD8+ T cells from blood, with Jurkat cell RNA spiked in. Stated subset: FACS-sorted CD8+CD4-CCR7+CD45RA+ naive T cells. The chain combines TRBV3-1 with TRBJ2-7; 9 bases match TRBD1. This clonotype was obtained from a human donor in good health. Some libraries in this study had Jurkat cell RNA spiked in. In DNA, the CDR3 is TGTGCCAGCAGCCAAGATTGGACAGGGGCCTACGAGCAGTACTTC. This encodes CASSQDWTGAYEQYF.